Listed here are 10 T cell receptor beta chains from one sample, sequenced in a study of CD8 T cells in ankylosing spondylitis. TCRdb re-called the 5' RACE reads through MiXCR, storing one row per CDR3 protein. The top ten clones hold under 8.5% of a sample with around 280,000 distinct CDR3 sequences, approximately 20% of them seen once. The material sequenced was blood, either unsorted or a sorted T cell fraction (not recorded which). These TCRs come from a male donor with ankylosing spondylitis or in good health (not recorded which).

This clonotype was seen only a few times. The V and J genes are TRBV25-1 and TRBJ2-4; D is unclear. V was clipped by 3 bases and J by 9 bases, with 9 bases between them. Germline assignment: CDR1 MGHDK and CDR2 SYGVNS. The CDR3 totals 12 residues. Written as DNA, the CDR3 is TGTGCCAGCAGTGAGGGATGGGGCATTCAGTACTTC. Protein: CASSEGWGIQYF.

This chain links TRBV11-2 with TRBJ2-5; 7 nucleotides match TRBD2. V trimming: 0 bases; J trimming: 5 bases; junction bases outside the gene matches: 6. CDR3 length: 15 residues. Germline V gene data show CDR1 as SGHAT and CDR2 as FQNNGV. The CDR3 region has the DNA TGTGCCAGCAGCTTAGAGGGCGGGAGATACGAGACCCAGTACTTC. Amino acid sequence: CASSLEGGRYETQYF.

V and J are TRBV6-2 or TRBV6-3 and TRBJ2-2, with D possibly TRBD2 on 6 matching bases. The CDR3 covers 14 residues. V shed 8 bases and J shed 7 bases, with 17 bases lying between them. Per the germline V gene, CDR1 is MNHEY and CDR2 is SVGEGT. For the CDR3, the DNA is TGTGCCAGCGGACCAGTCGGGGGTTTCGGGGAGCTGTTTTTT. Its translation is CASGPVGGFGELFF.

This clonotype has just a few counts. This chain links TRBV5-6 with TRBJ2-3, with D unresolved. V was clipped by 3 bases and J by 5 bases, with 13 bases between them. CDR1 and CDR2 (germline): SGHDT, YYEEEE. CDR3 length equals 14 residues. The CDR3 DNA reads as TGTGCCAGCAGCTCAATCAGGCGCCGAGATACGCAGTATTTT. The encoded protein is CASSSIRRRDTQYF.

Many counts were recorded for this clonotype. The chain links TRBV3-1 to TRBJ1-3; D is undetermined. V was clipped by 0 bases and J by 0 bases, with 9 bases between them. In germline, CDR1 is LGHDT, CDR2 YNNKEL (reference sequence). The CDR3 extends over 16 amino acids. In nucleotides, the CDR3 is TGTGCCAGCAGCCAAGATGAGCGAATCTCTGGAAACACCATATATTTT. Its protein product is CASSQDERISGNTIYF.

The chain recombines TRBV5-4 with TRBJ2-5, with no clear D. Germline V gene sequence: CDR1 SGHNT, CDR2 YYREEE (reference sequence). V dropped 1 base and J dropped 3 bases, with 4 bases sitting between them. CDR3 length equals 12 residues. This CDR3 reads CASSLTEETQYF. CDR3 in DNA: TGTGCCAGCAGCTTGACCGAAGAGACCCAGTACTTC.

The gene calls are TRBV5-1 and TRBJ2-1, with 7 bases matching TRBD2. Germline loops: CDR1 SGHRS, CDR2 YFSETQ. This CDR3 is built from 15 residues. V was pared by 4 bases and J by 3 bases, with 7 bases of the junction left unmatched. CDR3 amino acids: CASSGVQRDYNEQFF. CDR3 nucleotides: TGCGCCAGCAGCGGGGTACAGCGGGACTACAATGAGCAGTTCTTC.

The rearrangement links TRBV20-1 to TRBJ2-3; 8 nucleotides align to TRBD2. CDR1 is DFQATT and CDR2 is SNEGSKA in the germline V gene (reference sequence). V lost 0 bases, J lost 3 bases, and 5 bases stayed unmatched. The CDR3 loop spans 15 amino acids. As DNA, the CDR3 is TGCAGTGCTAGAGATGGCACTAGCGGAACAGATACGCAGTATTTT. This codes for CSARDGTSGTDTQYF.

J is TRBJ2-3 and V is TRBV5-1; 8 bases agree with TRBD1. CDR3 length: 14 amino acids. V lost 0 bases, J lost 5 bases, and 2 bases stayed unmatched. The germline CDR1 and CDR2 sequences are SGHRS and YFSETQ. CDR3: CASSLGQGIDTQYF. The CDR3 DNA reads TGCGCCAGCAGCTTGGGACAGGGGATAGATACGCAGTATTTT.

Only a few counts were recorded for this clonotype. This chain uses TRBV12-3 or TRBV12-4 with TRBJ2-1; the match to TRBD2 covers 7 bases. The ends lost 3 bases at V and 8 bases at J; junction bases unmatched: 13. The CDR3 loop spans 16 amino acids. The CDR3 region has the DNA TGTGCCAGCAGTTTCCCCCTCGGGCGGGAGCGCTATGAGCAGTTCTTC. This sequence encodes CASSFPLGRERYEQFF.